This TCR beta chain was found in a study of human T cells and chemical hapten exposure. The wider study: For sensitization, 2% DPC was applied to a roughly 2 cm by roughly 2 cm patch of upper inner arm skin. Alopecia universalis, totalis or areata was present in patients who were mostly female. Study-wide results and limits: Sensitizing to DPC left TCRs with a frequency above 1 in 1000 unaltered.

Of note for this clonotype: As yet, its antigen is unknown.

In the original analysis: Counts of TCRs in each sample centred on a median of about 95,000 and extended from roughly 23,000 to 700,000. TCRdb processed the RACE reads anew with MiXCR; each CDR3 protein has one entry. The V and J calls follow TCRdb's processing rather than the paper's. The sample yields about 120,000 distinct CDR3 sequences, roughly 12% seen once. From germline, CDR1 is DFQATT and CDR2 SNEGSKA (reference sequence). With 2 bases clipped from V and 5 bases from J, the junction kept 10 bases outside the gene matches. This CDR3 is built from 16 residues. Time point in this sample: patch test 3, about 24 weeks after DPC sensitization. Described treatment: therapeutic diphenylcyclopropenone sensitization with weekly scalp DPC.

The chain uses TRBV20-1 and TRBJ2-7; 12 nucleotides align to TRBD2. Material: whole blood, obtained in connection with sensitization to the hapten diphenylcyclopropenone (DPC). The origin of this receptor is a woman aged 50 to 65 with alopecia areata. Some clones in this sample may be carry-over from other donors' samples. The CDR3 coding sequence is TGCAGTGCTAGAAGACCAACTAGCGGGGGGATAAACGAGCAGTACTTC. Its translation is CSARRPTSGGINEQYF.